This TCR beta chain was sequenced during a study of T-cell memory formation after mild COVID-19. TCRdb reprocessed the 5' RACE reads with MiXCR, giving one entry per CDR3 protein. This repertoire shows approximately 500,000 distinct CDR3 sequences, roughly 25% found once; its top ten account for around an eighth. The length of the CDR3 is 11 residues. Germline V lookup: CDR1 SQVTM, CDR2 ANQGSEA. Trimming took 7 bases from V and 6 from J, leaving 13 bases between them. This clonotype was counted only a few times. The TCR was taken from an adult woman who had mild COVID-19 (a few samples of this study predate the infection). Cell type and time point are not known. The rearrangement uses TRBV29-1 and TRBJ2-7; D not certain. Sequencing used PBMCs or a T cell subset sorted from them (not recorded which). CDR3: CSAEKAGEQYF. CDR3 nucleotide sequence: TGCAGCGCAGAGAAAGCCGGCGAGCAGTACTTC.